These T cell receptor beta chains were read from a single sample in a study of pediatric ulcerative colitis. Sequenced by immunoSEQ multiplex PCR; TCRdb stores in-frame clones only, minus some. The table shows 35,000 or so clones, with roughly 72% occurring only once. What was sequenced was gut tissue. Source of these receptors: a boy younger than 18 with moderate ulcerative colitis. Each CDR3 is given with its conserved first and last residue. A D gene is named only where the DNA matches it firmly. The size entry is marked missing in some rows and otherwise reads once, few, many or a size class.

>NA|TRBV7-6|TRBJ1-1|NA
CASSLGGRDRLGTEAFF
TGTGCCAGCAGCTTAGGCGGAAGAGACCGGTTGGGGACTGAAGCTTTCTTT
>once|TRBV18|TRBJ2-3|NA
CASSSGLSGLTDTQYF
TGTGCCAGCTCATCAGGATTAAGTGGACTCACAGATACGCAGTATTTT
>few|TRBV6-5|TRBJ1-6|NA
CASSYGGFSYNSPLHF
TGTGCCAGCAGTTATGGGGGGTTCTCCTATAATTCACCCCTCCACTTT
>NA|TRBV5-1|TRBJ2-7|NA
CASSLAADYEQYF
TGCGCCAGCAGCTTGGCCGCTGACTACGAGCAGTACTTC
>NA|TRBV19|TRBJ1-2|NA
CASTGVPNEYGYTF
TGTGCCAGTACGGGGGTCCCAAACGAATATGGCTACACCTTC
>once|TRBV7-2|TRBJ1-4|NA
CASSMNGRENEKLFF
TGTGCCAGCAGTATGAACGGACGGGAAAATGAAAAACTGTTTTTT
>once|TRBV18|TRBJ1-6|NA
CASSPTRVDSPLHF
TGTGCCAGCTCACCAACCAGGGTAGATTCACCCCTCCACTTT
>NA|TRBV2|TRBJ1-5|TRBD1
CASSPLGTGNNQPQHF
TGTGCCAGCAGTCCGCTCGGGACAGGCAACAATCAGCCCCAGCATTTT
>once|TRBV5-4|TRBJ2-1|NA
CASRWDFYNEQFF
TGTGCCAGCAGATGGGACTTCTACAATGAGCAGTTCTTC
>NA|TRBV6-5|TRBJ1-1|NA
CASRAGATREAFF
TGTGCCAGCAGGGCCGGGGCCACTAGAGAAGCTTTCTTT
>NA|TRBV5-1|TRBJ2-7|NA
CASSFPGHRSGEQYF
TGCGCCAGCAGCTTTCCGGGACACCGCTCGGGGGAGCAGTACTTC
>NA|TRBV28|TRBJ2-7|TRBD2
CASSPQWAASGTYEQYF
TGTGCCAGCAGTCCCCAATGGGCCGCTAGCGGGACCTACGAGCAGTACTTC
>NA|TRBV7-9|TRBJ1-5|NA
CASSPTVSNQPQHF
TGTGCCAGCAGCCCGACGGTTAGCAATCAGCCCCAGCATTTT
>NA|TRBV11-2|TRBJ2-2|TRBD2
CASSLGLAGGVELFF
TGTGCCAGCAGCTTAGGACTAGCGGGAGGAGTGGAGCTGTTTTTT
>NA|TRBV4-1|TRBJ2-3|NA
CASSQGADTDTQYF
TGCGCCAGCAGCCAAGGGGCGGACACAGATACGCAGTATTTT
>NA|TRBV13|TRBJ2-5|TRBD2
CASSHKRGTSRETQYF
TGTGCCAGCAGCCATAAGCGGGGGACCAGTCGAGAGACCCAGTACTTC
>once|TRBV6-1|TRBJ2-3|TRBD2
CASSAHGGGESTDTQYF
TGTGCCAGCAGTGCGCACGGGGGGGGTGAAAGTACAGATACGCAGTATTTT
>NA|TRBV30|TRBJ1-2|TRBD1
CAWSRTGYNYGYTF
TGTGCCTGGAGCCGGACAGGATATAACTATGGCTACACCTTC
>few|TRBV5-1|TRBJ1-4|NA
CASSLEATTNEKLFF
TGCGCCAGCAGCTTGGAGGCGACAACTAATGAAAAACTGTTTTTT
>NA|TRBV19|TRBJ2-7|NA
CASSIVGIPYEQYF
TGTGCCAGTAGTATAGTGGGGATCCCCTACGAGCAGTACTTC
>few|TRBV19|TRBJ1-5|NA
CASREGTGQPQHF
TGTGCCAGTAGGGAAGGGACCGGGCAGCCCCAGCATTTT
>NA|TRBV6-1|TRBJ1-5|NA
CASSESLGVTSDQPQHF
TGTGCCAGCAGTGAAAGCTTAGGGGTTACGTCCGATCAGCCCCAGCATTTT
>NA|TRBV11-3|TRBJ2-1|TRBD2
CASSLDWASGKIYNEQFF
TGTGCCAGCAGCTTAGATTGGGCTAGCGGGAAGATCTACAATGAGCAGTTCTTC
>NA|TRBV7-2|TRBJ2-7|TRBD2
CASSLVGVGLAGFTYEQYF
TGTGCCAGCAGCTTAGTTGGGGTTGGGCTAGCGGGGTTTACCTACGAGCAGTACTTC
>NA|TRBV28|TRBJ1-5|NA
CASSFRWGSNQPQHF
TGTGCCAGCAGTTTCCGCTGGGGTAGCAATCAGCCCCAGCATTTT
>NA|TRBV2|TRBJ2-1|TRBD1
CASLQAGTGKSEQFF
TGTGCCAGCCTACAAGCGGGGACAGGGAAATCAGAGCAGTTCTTC
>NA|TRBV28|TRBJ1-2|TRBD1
CASSPGQPPYGYTF
TGTGCCAGCAGTCCGGGACAGCCACCCTATGGCTACACCTTC
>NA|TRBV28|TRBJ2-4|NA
CASGRTLFLKNIQYF
TGTGCCAGCGGACGGACCTTATTCCTCAAAAACATTCAGTACTTC
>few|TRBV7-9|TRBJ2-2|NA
CASSLIGAGELFF
TGTGCCAGCAGCTTAATTGGGGCCGGGGAGCTGTTTTTT
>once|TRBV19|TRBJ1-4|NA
CASSIKSPATNEKLFF
TGTGCCAGTAGTATCAAATCCCCTGCAACTAATGAAAAACTGTTTTTT
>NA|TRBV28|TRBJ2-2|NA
CAILRDTNTGELFF
TGTGCCATATTGAGGGACACGAACACCGGGGAGCTGTTTTTT
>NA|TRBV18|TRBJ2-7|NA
CASSPLSSYEQYF
TGTGCCAGCTCCCCCTTGAGTTCCTACGAGCAGTACTTC
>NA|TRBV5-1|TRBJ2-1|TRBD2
CASSLPSGSNEQFF
TGCGCCAGCAGCTTGCCTAGCGGGAGTAATGAGCAGTTCTTC
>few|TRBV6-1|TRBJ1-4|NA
CASSDRWSADVRNEKLFF
TGTGCCAGCAGTGATCGGTGGTCGGCAGACGTACGTAATGAAAAACTGTTTTTT
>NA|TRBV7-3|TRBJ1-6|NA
CASSSRTENSPLHF
TGTGCCAGCAGCTCCAGGACAGAAAATTCACCCCTCCACTTT
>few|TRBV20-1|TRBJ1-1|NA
CSAQNTEAFF
TGCAGTGCTCAGAACACTGAAGCTTTCTTT
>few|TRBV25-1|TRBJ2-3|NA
CASNWIPPAVDTQYF
TGTGCCAGCAATTGGATCCCCCCCGCGGTGGATACGCAGTATTTT
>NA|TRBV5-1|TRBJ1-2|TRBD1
CASSDSTGTGVGYTF
TGCGCCAGCAGCGATTCCACCGGGACAGGGGTTGGCTACACCTTC
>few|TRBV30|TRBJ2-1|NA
CASARSGDEQFF
TGTGCCTCCGCCCGGAGCGGCGATGAGCAGTTCTTC
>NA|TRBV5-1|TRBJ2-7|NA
CASSLVPAEPSYEQYF
TGCGCCAGCAGCTTGGTGCCGGCGGAACCTTCCTACGAGCAGTACTTC
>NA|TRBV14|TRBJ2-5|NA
CASSQGRDIRETQYF
TGTGCCAGCAGCCAAGGCCGGGACATACGTGAGACCCAGTACTTC
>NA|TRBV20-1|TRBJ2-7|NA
CSAPPYEQYF
TGCAGTGCCCCGCCTTACGAGCAGTACTTC
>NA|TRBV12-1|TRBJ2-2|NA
CASSFEGLAGVTGELFF
TGTGCCAGCAGCTTTGAGGGACTAGCGGGTGTTACCGGGGAGCTGTTTTTT
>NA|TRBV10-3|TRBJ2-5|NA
CAISEAGLLETQYF
TGTGCCATCAGTGAGGCGGGCCTACTAGAGACCCAGTACTTC
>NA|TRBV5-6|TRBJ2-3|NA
CASSRDRTDTQYF
TGTGCCAGCAGCCGGGATAGGACAGATACGCAGTATTTT
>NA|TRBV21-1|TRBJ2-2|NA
CASSKRQGHDGELFF
TGTGCCAGCAGCAAACGACAGGGTCATGACGGGGAGCTGTTTTTT
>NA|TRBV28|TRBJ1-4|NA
CASSLRPDGGEKLFF
TGTGCCAGCAGTTTACGGCCCGACGGGGGCGAAAAACTGTTTTTT
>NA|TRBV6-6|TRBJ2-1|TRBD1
CASSQTDRGGNEQFF
TGTGCCAGCAGTCAAACGGACAGGGGTGGCAATGAGCAGTTCTTC
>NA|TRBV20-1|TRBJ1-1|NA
CTTGRNEAFF
TGCACGACGGGGAGGAATGAAGCTTTCTTT
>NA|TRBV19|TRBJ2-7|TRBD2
CASSMRGTDEQYF
TGTGCCAGTAGTATGCGGGGGACCGACGAGCAGTACTTC
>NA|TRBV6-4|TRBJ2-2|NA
CASGAPNTGELFF
TGTGCCTCCGGGGCTCCAAACACCGGGGAGCTGTTTTTT
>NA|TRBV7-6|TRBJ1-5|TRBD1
CASSCSDDRGRSNQPQHF
TGTGCCAGCAGCTGCTCCGATGACAGGGGTAGGAGCAATCAGCCCCAGCATTTT
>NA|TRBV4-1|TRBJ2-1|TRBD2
CASSRVVSGGAWLGSYNEQFF
TGCGCCAGCAGCCGGGTCGTTAGCGGGGGGGCCTGGTTGGGCTCCTACAATGAGCAGTTCTTC
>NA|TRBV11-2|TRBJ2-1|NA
CASSRLRRLQYNEQFF
TGTGCCAGCAGCCGCTTACGGCGGCTTCAATACAATGAGCAGTTCTTC
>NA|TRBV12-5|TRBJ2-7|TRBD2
CASGLESSGLYEQYF
TGTGCTAGTGGTTTGGAGTCTAGCGGCCTCTACGAGCAGTACTTC
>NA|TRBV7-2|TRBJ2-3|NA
CASSKQTSSTDTQYF
TGTGCCAGCAGCAAACAGACGTCTAGCACAGATACGCAGTATTTT
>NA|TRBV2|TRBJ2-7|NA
CASSSGPGTYEQYF
TGTGCCAGCAGCTCGGGACCTGGAACCTACGAGCAGTACTTC
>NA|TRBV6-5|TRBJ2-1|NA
CASRPREHNEQFF
TGTGCCAGCAGGCCCCGGGAGCACAATGAGCAGTTCTTC
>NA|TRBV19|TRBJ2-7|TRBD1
CASNPDRNSYEQYF
TGTGCCAGTAACCCGGACAGGAACTCCTACGAGCAGTACTTC
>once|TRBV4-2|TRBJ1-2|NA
CASSHGTLQNYGYTF
TGTGCCAGCAGCCATGGGACACTCCAAAACTATGGCTACACCTTC